These 4 T cell receptor beta chains were all obtained from the same sample, sequenced in a study of cytomegalovirus exposure and HLA in healthy donors. Amplification used 60 Vbeta primers and 13 Jbeta primers. Measured with immunoSEQ multiplex PCR; TCRdb has only the in-frame clones, and not every one. The table lists about 80,000 clones, approximately 80% of them singletons, with roughly 25% in the top ten. Sequencing input: PBMCs. These receptors all come from a woman aged 45-60 years in good health and CMV-seropositive.

The V gene is TRBV18, the J gene TRBJ1-2; tentative D call: TRBD1 (6 bases). Deletions cut 3 bases from V and 1 base from J, with 9 bases between. CDR1 is KGHSH and CDR2 is LQKENI in the germline V gene. This CDR3 comprises 14 residues. CDR3 DNA sequence: TGTGCCAGCTCACCGCAGGACAGTAACTATGGCTACACCTTC. Protein sequence: CASSPQDSNYGYTF.

The V call is TRBV5-6, the J call TRBJ2-1, with a tentative D call TRBD1 (5 bases). The germline V gene encodes CDR1 SGHDT and CDR2 YYEEEE. With 1 base removed from V and 9 bases from J, the gap between germline ends came to 11 bases. The CDR3 loop spans 13 amino acids. The CDR3 DNA reads TGTGCCAGCAGCTTGCAGGGTCTCTCTGAGCAGTTCTTC. It yields the protein CASSLQGLSEQFF.

J is TRBJ1-2 and V is TRBV6-6, with 9 bases fitting TRBD1. Germline values: CDR1 MNHNY, CDR2 SVGAGI (reference sequence). With V trimmed by 4 bases and J by 5 bases, 2 bases remained unmatched. The CDR3 extends over 13 amino acids. In DNA form, the CDR3 reads TGTGCCAGCAGTTCCGGACAGGGGTATGGCTACACCTTC. This translates into CASSSGQGYGYTF.

V gene TRBV29-1 combines with J gene TRBJ1-2, with 9 bases identical to TRBD1. Germline CDR1 SQVTM, CDR2 ANQGSEA. Trimming at V came to 5 bases and at J to 4 bases, leaving 11 bases not matched to a gene. This CDR3 spans 15 amino acids. CDR3 loop: CSVHHGTGSGYGYTF. CDR3 DNA: TGCAGCGTTCACCATGGGACAGGGAGTGGCTATGGCTACACCTTC.